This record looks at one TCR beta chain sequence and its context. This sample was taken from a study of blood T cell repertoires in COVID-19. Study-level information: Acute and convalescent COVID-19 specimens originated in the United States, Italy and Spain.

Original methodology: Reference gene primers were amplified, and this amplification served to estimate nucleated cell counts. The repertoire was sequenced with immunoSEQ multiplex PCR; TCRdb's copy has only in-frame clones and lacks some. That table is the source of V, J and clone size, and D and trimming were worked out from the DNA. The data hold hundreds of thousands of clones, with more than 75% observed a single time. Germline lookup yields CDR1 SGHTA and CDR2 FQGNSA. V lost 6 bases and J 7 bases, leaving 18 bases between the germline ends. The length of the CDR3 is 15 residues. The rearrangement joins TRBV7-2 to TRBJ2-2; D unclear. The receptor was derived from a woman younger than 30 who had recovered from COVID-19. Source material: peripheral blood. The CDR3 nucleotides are TGTGCCAGCAGTCAACAAACCAGATTTTACGGGGAGCTGTTTTTT. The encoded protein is CASSQQTRFYGELFF.